The TCR beta chain described here comes from a study of identical twins' blood T cells. One entry per CDR3 protein results from TCRdb running MiXCR on the 5' RACE reads. The sample shows about 370,000 distinct CDR3 sequences, more than 25% of them seen only once. This CDR3 spans 14 amino acids. V lost 11 bases, J lost 4 bases, and 18 bases lay in between. Germline values: CDR1 LNHDA, CDR2 SQIVND (reference sequence). Material for sequencing was PBMCs. The source of this sequence is a woman aged 18-55 years in good health. V and J are TRBV19 and TRBJ1-3; TRBD1 might be the D (6 bases). The CDR3 DNA reads as TGTGCCTGTTCTGGGGGCCTAAGCGGAAACACCATATATTTT. It translates to CACSGGLSGNTIYF.